The present TCR beta chain was sequenced within a study of T cell responses to AZD1222 COVID-19 vaccine. Deletions cut 5 bases from V and 8 bases from J, with 15 bases between. Germline V gives CDR1 LGHDT, CDR2 YNNKEL (reference sequence). The CDR3 length is 13 residues. TCRdb keeps only in-frame clones here, not all; method: immunoSEQ multiplex PCR. The table shows roughly 150,000 clones, with approximately 89% occurring only once. Here the sequenced sample was peripheral blood, taken on day 0 of MenACWY control vaccination. This rearrangement joins TRBV3-1 (or the pseudogene TRBV3-2) to TRBJ1-2; D gene uncertain. The sequence came from an adult in good health. CDR3 sequence reads: CASSYWIESGYTF. CDR3 sequence (DNA): TGTGCCAGCAGCTACTGGATTGAAAGCGGCTACACCTTC.